The 27 T cell receptor beta chains presented below share a single source sample, sequenced in a study of T cells in localized non-small cell lung cancer. Only in-frame clones appear in the TCRdb table, and some are missing; sequencing was by immunoSEQ multiplex PCR. Of some 71,000 clones in the sample, approximately 84% are singletons; the top ten hold 13%. The material was peripheral blood, obtained before any cancer treatment. Source of these receptors: a female donor at least 60 years old with stage I lung adenocarcinoma.

This chain joins TRBV5-4 and TRBJ2-7, with D possibly being TRBD2 (7 bases). The CDR3 totals 14 residues. V was shortened by 5 bases and J by 2 bases, with 14 bases between the two germline ends. Germline lookup yields CDR1 SGHNT and CDR2 YYREEE (reference sequence). The CDR3 loop reads CASRGGAGTYEQYF. The CDR3 DNA is TGTGCCAGCAGAGGGGGGGCAGGAACCTACGAGCAGTACTTC.

The J gene is TRBJ2-7, the V gene TRBV6-5, with D hard to call. CDR1 is MNHEY, CDR2 SVGAGI, per germline. CDR3 length: 13 residues. V shed 2 bases and J shed 0 bases, with 5 bases lying between them. The chain's CDR3 is CASSYGYSYEQYF. Here the CDR3 DNA reads TGTGCCAGCAGTTACGGATACTCCTACGAGCAGTACTTC.

V and J are TRBV5-6 and TRBJ2-7; TRBD2 is a possible D gene (5 bases). CDR1 is SGHDT and CDR2 is YYEEEE in the germline V gene. V was trimmed by 5 bases and J by 0 bases, leaving 15 bases between them. The CDR3 is 15 residues long. The CDR3 region has the DNA TGTGCCAGCAGGTTAGCGTACTCCAGCTCCTACGAGCAGTACTTC. Translating gives CASRLAYSSSYEQYF.

The chain has TRBV15 and TRBJ2-5; TRBD1 matches at 8 bases. The J call may be incorrect, as the DNA end agrees better with TRBJ2-7. The V gene's germline CDR1 is LNHNV and CDR2 YYDKDF (reference sequence). The CDR3 is made up of 13 amino acids. In DNA form, the CDR3 reads TGTGCCACCAGCAGCTTCACAGGGGGCGAGCAGTACTTC. Its protein is CATSSFTGGEQYF.

This chain joins TRBV5-8 and TRBJ1-1, with TRBD1 identical over 10 bases. The CDR3 covers 15 residues. CDR1 and CDR2 (germline): SGHTS, YDEGEE. Trimming removed 3 bases from V and 5 bases from J; junction bases left unmatched: 7. The CDR3 DNA follows: TGTGCCAGCAGCTCGACAGGGGGCGGTGGGACTGAAGCTTTCTTT. Its translation is CASSSTGGGGTEAFF. The complete variable domain, with remaining parts taken from reference TRBV5-8 and TRBJ1-1, reads EAGVTQSPTHLIKTRGQQATLRCSPISGHTSVYWYQQALGLGLQFLLWYDEGEERNRGNFPPRFSGRQFPNYSSELNVNALELEDSALYLCASSSTGGGGTEAFFGQGTRLTVV.

This sequence joins TRBV2 and TRBJ2-3, with unresolved D. The CDR3 runs to 13 residues. The germline V and J ends were trimmed by 4 bases and 2 bases, with 7 bases remaining between them. The germline CDR1 and CDR2 sequences are SNHLY and FYNNEI. CDR3 loop: CASSGRYTDTQYF. DNA for the CDR3: TGTGCCAGCAGTGGAAGGTACACAGATACGCAGTATTTT.

This clone is a singleton in its sample. CDR3 sequence reads: CSAGRDNTEAFF. CDR3 coding DNA: TGCAGCGCGGGGCGGGACAACACTGAAGCTTTCTTT. This chain connects TRBV29-1 to TRBJ1-1; TRBD1 might be the D (5 bases). Germline CDR1 SQVTM, CDR2 ANQGSEA. The CDR3 has 12 residues. The V end lost 7 bases, the J end lost 2 bases, and 11 bases lay between the germline ends.

The CDR3 loop is CASRGRSYEQYF. The CDR3 nucleotides are TGTGCTAGCAGGGGGCGATCCTACGAGCAGTACTTC. This rearrangement joins TRBV12-5 to TRBJ2-7, with TRBD1 matching 8 bases. V lost 9 bases, J lost 1 base, and 2 bases stayed unmatched. The CDR3 is 12 amino acids. Germline-derived CDR1 and CDR2 are LGHNT and FRNRAP.

This sequence joins TRBV9 and TRBJ2-3, with 11 bases identical to TRBD2. From germline, CDR1 is SGDLS and CDR2 YYNGEE. This CDR3 contains 15 residues. The ends lost 2 bases at V and 4 bases at J; junction bases unmatched: 3. CDR3 region: CASSVGGLAADTQYF. CDR3 nucleotide sequence: TGTGCCAGCAGCGTCGGGGGACTAGCGGCAGATACGCAGTATTTT.

The chain employs TRBV27 and TRBJ2-1, with 13 positions matching TRBD2. The CDR3 contains 14 residues. The germline CDR1 and CDR2 sequences are MNHEY and SMNVEV (reference sequence). With V trimmed by 5 bases and J by 9 bases, 4 bases remained unmatched. The CDR3: CASSGTSGTGEQFF. The CDR3, as DNA: TGTGCCAGCAGTGGGACTAGCGGGACTGGTGAGCAGTTCTTC.

The chain employs TRBV5-1 and TRBJ1-5; 10 nucleotides align to TRBD1. The CDR3 is 14 amino acids. CDR1 and CDR2 (germline): SGHRS, YFSETQ. The J segment lost 6 bases and the V segment lost 7 bases, leaving 7 bases of the junction unmatched. DNA for the CDR3: TGCGCCAGCTCGACCGGGACAGGGGCTCAGCCCCAGCATTTT. Translating gives CASSTGTGAQPQHF.

This chain connects TRBV5-1 to TRBJ1-1; D is undetermined. V shed 3 bases and J shed 1 base, with 10 bases lying between them. The length of the CDR3 is 14 residues. In germline, CDR1 is SGHRS, CDR2 YFSETQ. CDR3 coding DNA: TGCGCCAGCAGCTCCGGCGGAGAGAACACTGAAGCTTTCTTT. This sequence encodes CASSSGGENTEAFF.

The sample holds a few counts of this clone. The rearrangement joins TRBV19 to TRBJ1-1; unclear D gene. The CDR3 consists of 13 residues. The V gene lost 7 bases and the J gene lost 7 bases, with 16 bases spanning the gap. Germline loops: CDR1 LNHDA, CDR2 SQIVND (reference sequence). CDR3 in DNA: TGTGCCAGTACCAAAAGGGAGGGTCGTGAAGCTTTCTTT. It translates to CASTKREGREAFF. Looking up the rest from reference TRBV19 and TRBJ1-1 gives the full variable domain: DGGITQSPKYLFRKEGQNVTLSCEQNLNHDAMYWYRQDPGQGLRLIYYSQIVNDFQKGDIAEGYSVSREKKESFPLTVTSAQKNPTAFYLCASTKREGREAFFGQGTRLTVV.

The V and J genes are TRBV21-1 and TRBJ2-7; the table names TRBD2, a call not compared with the DNA. TRBV21-1 is classified as a pseudogene. CDR3 length equals 14 residues. Here the CDR3 DNA reads TGTGCCAGCAGCAACCGGTCCCCTGCCTACGAGCAGTACTTC. Protein product: CASSNRSPAYEQYF.

V is TRBV2 and J is TRBJ1-2, with D perhaps matching TRBD1 (6 bases). The CDR3 covers 15 residues. The V gene's germline CDR1 is SNHLY and CDR2 FYNNEI. V gave up 3 bases and J gave up 1 base, with 12 bases separating them. CDR3 amino acids: CASSDRGGGNYGYTF. DNA for the CDR3: TGTGCCAGCAGTGATCGAGGGGGGGGTAACTATGGCTACACCTTC.

This rearrangement joins TRBV5-1 to TRBJ2-3; D not certain. Per the germline V gene, CDR1 is SGHRS and CDR2 is YFSETQ. V lost 0 bases to trimming and J lost 4 bases, with 9 bases between them. The CDR3 runs to 14 residues. The CDR3 spells CASSLDGSPDTQYF. CDR3 nucleotide sequence: TGCGCCAGCAGCTTGGACGGGTCCCCAGATACGCAGTATTTT.

The V gene is TRBV2, the J gene TRBJ2-7; tentatively, D is TRBD2 (6 bases). Germline loops: CDR1 SNHLY, CDR2 FYNNEI. V was pared by 3 bases and J by 3 bases, with 6 bases between. CDR3 length equals 12 residues. Written as DNA, the CDR3 is TGTGCCAGCAGTGACGGGGGCTACGAGCAGTACTTC. Residues: CASSDGGYEQYF. Filled out from reference TRBV2 and TRBJ2-7, the complete variable domain reads EPEVTQTPSHQVTQMGQEVILRCVPISNHLYFYWYRQILGQKVEFLVSFYNNEISEKSEIFDDQFSVERPDGSNFTLKIRSTKLEDSAMYFCASSDGGYEQYFGPGTRLTVT.

This rearrangement joins TRBV7-8 to TRBJ1-5, with 8 positions matching TRBD1. V was clipped by 5 bases and J by 4 bases; unmatched bases: 7. Per the germline V gene, CDR1 is SGHVS and CDR2 is FQNEAQ. The CDR3 contains 15 residues. The CDR3 DNA is TGTGCCAGCAGCCTGCAGGGGGCTGGTAATCAGCCCCAGCATTTT. It specifies CASSLQGAGNQPQHF.

The V gene is TRBV6-5, the J gene TRBJ2-5; 14 bases match TRBD2. CDR3 length: 15 amino acids. In germline, CDR1 is MNHEY, CDR2 SVGAGI. Trimming took 4 bases from V and 4 from J; bases not matched to a gene: 2. The DNA of the CDR3 is TGTGCCAGCAGTTTGGGACTAGCGGGAGTAGAGACCCAGTACTTC. Protein product: CASSLGLAGVETQYF.

This sequence joins TRBV7-9 and TRBJ2-1; D might be TRBD1 or TRBD2, each matching 6 bases. The germline V gene encodes CDR1 SEHNR and CDR2 FQNEAQ (reference sequence). V was pared by 5 bases and J by 7 bases, with 21 bases between. The CDR3 is 16 residues long. CDR3 sequence (DNA): TGTGCCAGCAGCCCGGGGGACACCCAGACGAGGAATGAGCAGTTCTTC. This codes for CASSPGDTQTRNEQFF.

V usage is TRBV5-1 and J usage is TRBJ2-7; TRBD1 agrees at 8 bases. The V gene end was trimmed by 4 bases and the J gene end by 5 bases; junction bases not matched to a gene: 5. The CDR3 consists of 13 residues. Per germline, CDR1 SGHRS and CDR2 YFSETQ. The CDR3, as DNA: TGCGCCAGCAGCCAAAAGGACAGGGACGAGCAGTACTTC. Translated: CASSQKDRDEQYF.

The J gene is TRBJ1-4, the V gene TRBV7-8; TRBD1 matches 7 bases. V shed 5 bases, J shed 5 bases, and the junction held 8 bases outside the gene matches. In germline, CDR1 is SGHVS, CDR2 FQNEAQ. The CDR3 length is 15 residues. CDR3 protein: CASSPGTARNEKLFF. The CDR3 nucleotides read TGTGCCAGCAGCCCCGGGACAGCCAGGAATGAAAAACTGTTTTTT.

The chain combines TRBV6-1 with TRBJ2-3; TRBD2 aligns across 14 bases. The CDR3 loop spans 15 amino acids. V lost 6 bases, J lost 5 bases, and 4 bases stayed unmatched. Germline V lookup: CDR1 MNHNS, CDR2 SASEGT. The CDR3 loop reads CASRRLAGGGDTQYF. CDR3 nucleotide sequence: TGTGCCAGCAGAAGACTAGCGGGAGGGGGAGATACGCAGTATTTT.

This rearrangement joins TRBV29-1 to TRBJ2-4; D gene ambiguous. V shed 1 base and J shed 8 bases, with 12 bases lying between them. Germline lookup yields CDR1 SQVTM and CDR2 ANQGSEA. This CDR3 contains 13 residues. The CDR3 DNA follows: TGCAGCGTTGAAGTGAGCCAGGTGGACATTCAGTACTTC. The encoded protein is CSVEVSQVDIQYF.

The chain uses TRBV19 and TRBJ2-1; 11 bases are a match to TRBD1. V was pared by 4 bases and J by 7 bases, with 6 bases of the junction left unmatched. The CDR3 is 15 amino acids. The germline V gene has CDR1 LNHDA and CDR2 SQIVND (reference sequence). The CDR3 is CASSTPGQGVNEQFF. The CDR3 DNA follows: TGTGCCAGTAGTACTCCGGGACAGGGGGTGAATGAGCAGTTCTTC.

The chain links TRBV2 to TRBJ1-2; a possible D gene is TRBD1 (5 bases). Trimming removed 7 bases from V and 1 base from J, with 19 bases in between. The CDR3 loop spans 16 amino acids. The germline CDR1 and CDR2 sequences are SNHLY and FYNNEI. CDR3 DNA sequence: TGTGCCAGCACATCATTGAGACAGCAATATAACTATGGCTACACCTTC. Amino acid sequence: CASTSLRQQYNYGYTF.

The chain links TRBV30 to TRBJ1-1; no clear D gene. Trimming took off 7 bases at V and 1 base at J, with 7 bases between the two ends. The germline gives CDR1 GTSNPN, CDR2 SVGIG (reference sequence). CDR3 length equals 11 residues. CDR3 sequence reads: CASRRNTEAFF. The CDR3, as DNA: TGTGCCTCGAGGAGGAACACTGAAGCTTTCTTT.